These 25 T cell receptor beta chains were all obtained from the same sample, sequenced in a study of T-cell memory formation after mild COVID-19. TCRdb recomputed calls from the 5' RACE reads with MiXCR, one row per CDR3 protein. The sample lists 150,000 or so distinct CDR3 sequences; roughly 31% were seen once. Material for sequencing was PBMCs or a T cell subset sorted from them (not recorded which). These receptors were taken from an adult woman who had mild COVID-19 (a few samples of this study predate the infection). Cell type and time point are not known.

This clonotype was counted between two and nine times. The chain combines TRBV24-1 with TRBJ2-1, with TRBD2 matching 9 bases. Trimming cost V 7 bases and J 5 bases; bases outside gene matches: 11. Germline CDR1 KGHDR, CDR2 SFDVKD. The CDR3 covers 16 residues. CDR3 in amino acids: CATRGQAGGPHNEQFF. The CDR3 coding sequence is TGTGCCACCAGAGGACAGGCGGGAGGGCCCCACAATGAGCAGTTCTTC.

The chain joins TRBV25-1 to TRBJ1-2, with a tentative D call TRBD1 (5 bases). The germline V and J ends were trimmed by 2 bases and 1 base, with 11 bases remaining between them. Germline V gene sequence: CDR1 MGHDK, CDR2 SYGVNS. The CDR3 runs 15 residues. CDR3 loop: CASSEPGPINYGYTF. In DNA, the CDR3 is TGTGCCAGCAGTGAACCGGGACCGATTAACTATGGCTACACCTTC.

This chain joins TRBV7-6 and TRBJ2-6; tentative D call: TRBD2 (5 bases). Trimming removed 5 bases from V and 3 bases from J, with 8 bases in between. This CDR3 spans 14 amino acids. Germline CDR1 and CDR2: SGHVS and FNYEAQ. CDR3 bases: TGTGCCAGCAGCACGGGGTTTGGGGCCAACGTCCTGACTTTC. Its translation: CASSTGFGANVLTF. The full variable domain, completed using reference TRBV7-6 and TRBJ2-6, is GAGVSQSPRYKVTKRGQDVALRCDPISGHVSLYWYRQALGQGPEFLTYFNYEAQQDKSGLPNDRFSAERPEGSISTLTIQRTEQRDSAMYRCASSTGFGANVLTFGAGSRLTVL.

This clonotype turned up a few times. The chain joins TRBV6-1 to TRBJ2-1, with 7 bases identical to TRBD1. V was pared by 10 bases and J by 2 bases, with 14 bases of the junction left unmatched. The CDR3 covers 16 residues. From germline, CDR1 is MNHNS and CDR2 SASEGT. This chain's CDR3 is CATKGATGSPYNEQFF. CDR3 DNA: TGTGCCACCAAGGGGGCAACAGGGTCCCCCTACAATGAGCAGTTCTTC.

The chain carries TRBV7-9 and TRBJ1-6; TRBD1 matches at 9 bases. Germline trimming cut 1 base from V and 7 bases from J; bases unmatched to any gene: 17. The CDR3 spans 20 residues. The V gene's germline CDR1 is SEHNR and CDR2 FQNEAQ (reference sequence). CDR3 nucleotides: TGTGCCAGCAGCTTAGGATTCGTGGGCGACAGGGGGAAAGGCAATTCACCCCTCCACTTT. It translates to CASSLGFVGDRGKGNSPLHF.

V gene TRBV12-3 or TRBV12-4 combines with J gene TRBJ1-4; the D gene is possibly TRBD1 (5 bases). The length of the CDR3 is 14 residues. Trimming cost V 6 bases and J 8 bases, with 16 bases left between them. CDR3 sequence (DNA): TGTGCCAGCAGCCTTGACAGCTTTGGCGAAAAACTGTTTTTT. It specifies CASSLDSFGEKLFF.

The rearrangement uses TRBV5-1 and TRBJ1-5; D not resolved. The CDR3 has 15 residues. Germline V gene lookup returns CDR1 SGHRS and CDR2 YFSETQ. The ends were cut back, 5 bases at V and 3 bases at J, with 15 bases in the middle. CDR3 protein: CASSETWGYNQPQHF. CDR3 DNA sequence: TGCGCCAGCAGTGAGACCTGGGGATACAATCAGCCCCAGCATTTT.

V gene TRBV15 combines with J gene TRBJ2-2, with D unclear. This CDR3 is built from 12 residues. V lost 5 bases and J 2 bases, leaving 3 bases between the germline ends. CDR1 LNHNV and CDR2 YYDKDF come from the germline V gene (reference sequence). CDR3 amino acids: CATSPNTGELFF. The CDR3, as DNA: TGTGCCACCAGCCCAAACACCGGGGAGCTGTTTTTT.

The chain is built from TRBV7-2 and TRBJ2-3, with D maybe TRBD1 (5 bases). CDR1 and CDR2 (germline): SGHTA, FQGNSA. The CDR3 covers 15 residues. The V end lost 4 bases, the J end lost 4 bases, and 15 bases lay between the germline ends. The CDR3 sequence: CASSSRAGRSDTQYF. CDR3 nucleotide sequence: TGTGCCAGCAGCTCCCGGGCAGGGCGGTCAGATACGCAGTATTTT.

The rearrangement links TRBV6-5 to TRBJ2-1; possibly TRBD2 for D (6 bases). Germline V gives CDR1 MNHEY, CDR2 SVGAGI. The CDR3 is 16 residues long. V shed 2 bases and J shed 5 bases, with 16 bases lying between them. CDR3 protein: CASSYTTGVGNNEQFF. The CDR3 DNA reads TGTGCCAGCAGTTACACGACGGGAGTGGGAAACAATGAGCAGTTCTTC.

The rearrangement uses TRBV27 and TRBJ2-3; D call uncertain. Trimming took 0 bases from V and 9 from J, leaving 10 bases between them. Germline CDR1 and CDR2: MNHEY and SMNVEV (reference sequence). The CDR3 spans 13 residues. The CDR3 region has the DNA TGTGCCAGCAGTTTATCAGGCCCCAGGACGCAGTATTTT. Its protein is CASSLSGPRTQYF.

This CDR3 is CASSLIMRTGEAFF. The CDR3 DNA follows: TGTGCCAGCAGCTTAATAATGCGGACAGGGGAAGCTTTCTTT. The chain employs TRBV5-6 and TRBJ1-1; 8 bases are a match to TRBD1. The junction had 8 bases not matched to a gene; V was cut back by 2 bases and J by 8 bases. CDR1 and CDR2 from the germline V gene are SGHDT and YYEEEE. CDR3 length equals 14 residues.

The rearrangement uses TRBV29-1 and TRBJ1-2; TRBD1 is a possible D gene (5 bases). Trimming shortened V by 1 base and J by 3 bases, and 18 bases separated the two germline ends. The CDR3 is made up of 16 amino acids. Germline V lookup: CDR1 SQVTM, CDR2 ANQGSEA. The CDR3 DNA reads TGCAGCGTTGAAGTCCCAGGCAGGCAGGGACACTATGGCTACACCTTC. This gives the protein CSVEVPGRQGHYGYTF. Full variable domain (rest looked up from reference TRBV29-1 and TRBJ1-2): SAVISQKPSRDICQRGTSLTIQCQVDSQVTMMFWYRQQPGQSLTLIATANQGSEATYESGFVIDKFPISRPNLTFSTLTVSNMSPEDSSIYLCSVEVPGRQGHYGYTFGSGTRLTVV.

This clonotype is deemed medium-sized (0.01 to 0.1%). V and J are TRBV7-9 and TRBJ2-3; D remains unclear. Germline V lookup: CDR1 SEHNR, CDR2 FQNEAQ (reference sequence). The V and J ends lost 0 bases and 5 bases respectively, with 12 bases between them. This CDR3 spans 15 amino acids. CDR3 residues: CASSLASAFGDTQYF. DNA of the CDR3: TGTGCCAGCAGCTTAGCGAGCGCTTTTGGAGATACGCAGTATTTT.

This clonotype appeared a few times. The rearrangement links TRBV7-8 to TRBJ1-4, with a possible D match to TRBD1 (6 bases). This CDR3 region has 16 residues. Germline V CDR1 and CDR2: SGHVS, FQNEAQ. V was trimmed by 3 bases and J by 0 bases, leaving 11 bases between them. The CDR3 DNA sequence: TGTGCCAGCAGCTTGAACAGGGTTCCAACTAATGAAAAACTGTTTTTT. Translated: CASSLNRVPTNEKLFF.

The genes are TRBV29-1 and TRBJ1-2, with D perhaps matching TRBD1 (6 bases). Germline lookup yields CDR1 SQVTM and CDR2 ANQGSEA. This CDR3 is built from 14 residues. V lost 0 bases to trimming and J lost 8 bases, with 16 bases between them. This CDR3 is CSVEDLNREGGYTF. In DNA form, the CDR3 reads TGCAGCGTTGAAGATTTAAACAGGGAAGGGGGCTACACCTTC. The full variable domain, completed using reference TRBV29-1 and TRBJ1-2, is SAVISQKPSRDICQRGTSLTIQCQVDSQVTMMFWYRQQPGQSLTLIATANQGSEATYESGFVIDKFPISRPNLTFSTLTVSNMSPEDSSIYLCSVEDLNREGGYTFGSGTRLTVV.

The rearrangement joins TRBV5-1 to TRBJ2-6; a weak D match, TRBD2 (5 bases). V lost 7 bases, J lost 0 bases, and 5 bases lay in between. Germline loops: CDR1 SGHRS, CDR2 YFSETQ. The CDR3 runs 13 residues. CDR3 amino acids: CASRDSGANVLTF. DNA of the CDR3: TGCGCCAGCCGGGACTCTGGGGCCAACGTCCTGACTTTC.

The chain has TRBV5-1 and TRBJ2-3; 7 bases are shared with TRBD1. V lost 1 base to trimming and J lost 2 bases; unmatched junction nucleotides: 4. The CDR3 consists of 15 residues. CDR1 and CDR2 (germline): SGHRS, YFSETQ. The CDR3 sequence: CASSLTTGATDTQYF. DNA of the CDR3: TGCGCCAGCAGCTTGACCACAGGGGCCACAGATACGCAGTATTTT.

The gene calls are TRBV5-1 and TRBJ1-1, with D possibly TRBD1 on 5 matching bases. This CDR3 has 13 residues. Per the germline V gene, CDR1 is SGHRS and CDR2 is YFSETQ. V dropped 0 bases and J dropped 7 bases, with 10 bases sitting between them. The chain's CDR3 is CASSLARGIEAFF. The CDR3 coding sequence is TGCGCCAGCAGCTTGGCCCGGGGGATTGAAGCTTTCTTT.

Only a few counts were recorded for this clonotype. V usage is TRBV12-3 or TRBV12-4 and J usage is TRBJ2-3; 11 nucleotides match TRBD1. The CDR3 spans 16 residues. The V gene end was trimmed by 4 bases and the J gene end by 3 bases; junction bases not matched to a gene: 6. In DNA, the CDR3 is TGTGCCAGCAGTTCAAGGACAGGGGGCCGGACAGATACGCAGTATTTT. Protein product: CASSSRTGGRTDTQYF.

The V call is TRBV7-9, the J call TRBJ2-7; TRBD2 matches 13 bases. The CDR3 has 18 amino acids. With V trimmed by 4 bases and J by 4 bases, 13 bases remained unmatched. Germline assignment: CDR1 SEHNR and CDR2 FQNEAQ (reference sequence). The CDR3 sequence is CASSSDLGLAGAGYEQYF. The CDR3 region has the DNA TGTGCCAGCAGCTCAGACTTAGGACTAGCGGGAGCCGGGTACGAGCAGTACTTC.

This clonotype was seen a handful of times. J is TRBJ1-1 and V is TRBV29-1; D is uncertain. The CDR3 is 10 amino acids. V dropped 2 bases and J dropped 9 bases, with 7 bases sitting between them. Germline lookup yields CDR1 SQVTM and CDR2 ANQGSEA. CDR3 loop: CSVEYGKAFF. The CDR3 DNA sequence: TGCAGCGTTGAATACGGGAAAGCTTTCTTT.

V is TRBV4-3 and J is TRBJ2-3; 15 bases are shared with TRBD2. CDR1 LGHNA and CDR2 YSLEER come from the germline V gene. The CDR3 spans 18 residues. V lost 0 bases to trimming and J lost 8 bases; unmatched junction nucleotides: 9. The CDR3 region is CASSQDNVGTSGRPTQYF. The CDR3 region has the DNA TGCGCCAGCAGCCAAGATAATGTGGGGACTAGCGGGAGGCCTACGCAGTATTTT.

The table lists this clonotype with a few counts. This chain connects TRBV6-2 or TRBV6-3 to TRBJ2-7; D call uncertain. CDR3 size: 11 residues. Germline CDR1 reads MNHEY; CDR2 reads SVGEGT. Trimming pared 5 bases from V and 4 bases from J, leaving 6 bases between. CDR3 in DNA: TGTGCCAGCAGTGAAAGTTACGAGCAGTACTTC. Its protein product is CASSESYEQYF.

The chain is built from TRBV29-1 and TRBJ2-7; TRBD1 agrees at 11 bases. Germline-derived CDR1 and CDR2 are SQVTM and ANQGSEA. CDR3 length equals 14 residues. Unmatched junction bases numbered 8, after V lost 5 bases and J lost 5 bases. This CDR3 reads CSVSDRGRLDEQYF. Here the CDR3 DNA reads TGCAGCGTTTCGGACAGGGGGCGTCTGGACGAGCAGTACTTC.